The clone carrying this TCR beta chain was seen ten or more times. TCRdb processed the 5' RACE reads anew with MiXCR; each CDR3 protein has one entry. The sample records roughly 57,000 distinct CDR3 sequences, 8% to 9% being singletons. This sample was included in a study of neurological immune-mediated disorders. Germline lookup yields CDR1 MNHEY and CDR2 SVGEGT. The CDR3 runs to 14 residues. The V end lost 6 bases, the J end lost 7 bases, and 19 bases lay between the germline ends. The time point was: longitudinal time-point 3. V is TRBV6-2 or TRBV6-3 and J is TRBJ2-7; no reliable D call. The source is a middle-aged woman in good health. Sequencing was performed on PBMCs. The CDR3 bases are TGTGCCAGCAGCCCCCATCCCAGCGCCGGGGAGCAGTACTTC. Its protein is CASSPHPSAGEQYF.